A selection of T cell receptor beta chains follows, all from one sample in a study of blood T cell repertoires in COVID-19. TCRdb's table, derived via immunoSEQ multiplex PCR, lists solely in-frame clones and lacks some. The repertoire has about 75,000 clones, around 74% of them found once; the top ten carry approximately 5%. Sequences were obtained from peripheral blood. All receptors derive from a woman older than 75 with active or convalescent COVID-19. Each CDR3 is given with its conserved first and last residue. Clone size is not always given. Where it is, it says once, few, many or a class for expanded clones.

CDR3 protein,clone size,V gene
CATHRANYGYTF,.,TRBV19
CASSLNSDTQYF,once,TRBV19
CASSYGLAGDKPYNEQFF,.,TRBV6-2/TRBV6-3
CASSPGALRGAFF,.,TRBV27
CASSRLTGPFGYTF,once,TRBV27
CASSPPFGRAPYEQYF,.,TRBV18
CASSVRREGGYTF,.,TRBV3-1/TRBV3-2
CASSENRGRKNIQYF,.,TRBV4-2
CASNDRFYEQYF,.,TRBV2
CASGGTGGEKLFF,.,TRBV12-5
CSASSSGSCVF,.,TRBV20-1
CASSSYRVGSDTEAFF,.,TRBV5-1
CASSTWTSGSTDTQYF,few,TRBV5-1
CASQIRQGARNEQFF,.,TRBV19
CASSLLLEETQYF,.,TRBV6-6
CASSPGTGNEKLFF,.,TRBV7-9
CASSIKPSSGGNQPQHF,.,TRBV19
CASIGLGSYEQYF,few,TRBV5-1
CATSDFSGNEQFF,.,TRBV24-1
CASTPGHRASYEQYF,.,TRBV28
CASSVDIGGRSGANVLTF,once,TRBV9
CASSLTGRNYEQYF,.,TRBV5-6
CASSTGKFSNQPQHF,.,TRBV21-1
CAIRIGTGGETQSGSPMNTEAFF,.,TRBV10-3
CASSIGGGSRVGEQFF,.,TRBV19
CASSWGRIRRMGRGTEAFF,.,TRBV11-2
CASSPSSDRGYGYTF,.,TRBV7-2
CASRLRGGRTEAFF,.,TRBV27
CASSPPGLSEQYF,.,TRBV11-2
CASSETGQGSYEQFF,.,TRBV6-1
CASSLQGDFMVETQYF,.,TRBV7-8
CASSQGPLQGLDYGYTF,.,TRBV3-1/TRBV3-2
CASRTTGGAYGYTF,.,TRBV2